The 9 T cell receptor beta chains given below trace back to one sample, sequenced in a study of CD8+CD57+ T cells in acquired aplastic anemia. An expansion of CD8+CD57+ cells by flow cytometry had been shown in patients chosen for sequencing. For CDR3 and TCR beta VDJ profiling, genomic DNA was the template used. MiXCR, run by TCRdb on the reads, gives a single entry per CDR3 protein. The table has approximately 98,000 distinct CDR3 sequences, around two thirds seen once; the top ten hold 50% to 70%. Sequenced sample: sorted CD4+, CD8+, or CD8+CD57+ T cells (not recorded which) from PBMCs. The source of these receptors is a human donor with aplastic anemia.

This clonotype occurred once. The chain is built from TRBV20-1 and TRBJ2-1; D is ambiguous. From germline, CDR1 is DFQATT and CDR2 SNEGSKA (reference sequence). V lost 1 base and J lost 2, with 3 bases in between. The CDR3 spans 12 residues. CDR3 DNA sequence: TGCAGTGCTAGAGGTACCTACAATGAGCAGTTCTTC. Encoded protein: CSARGTYNEQFF.

CDR3 bases: TGTGCCATCAGTGCCGACCGGCCATCCCCCACAGATACGCAGTATTTT. Amino acids: CAISADRPSPTDTQYF. The chain employs TRBV10-3 and TRBJ2-3; D call uncertain. Trimming took off 4 bases at V and 2 bases at J, with 16 bases between the two ends. Per germline, CDR1 ENHRY and CDR2 SYGVKD. CDR3 length: 16 amino acids.

The V and J genes are TRBV7-8 and TRBJ2-7; D gene uncertain. The CDR3 sequence is 15 residues long. Germline CDR1 SGHVS, CDR2 FQNEAQ. V was clipped by 3 bases and J by 3 bases, with 15 bases between them. The CDR3 sequence: CASSLVGGGNYEQYF. In DNA form, the CDR3 reads TGTGCCAGCAGCTTGGTGGGTGGCGGAAACTACGAGCAGTACTTC. Combining the CDR3 with reference TRBV7-8 and TRBJ2-7 gives the whole variable domain GAGVSQSPRYKVAKRGQDVALRCDPISGHVSLFWYQQALGQGPEFLTYFQNEAQLDKSGLPSDRFFAERPEGSVSTLKIQRTQQEDSAVYLCASSLVGGGNYEQYFGPGTRLTVT.

This clonotype appeared a few times. This chain uses TRBV24-1 with TRBJ2-3, with 10 bases identical to TRBD2. The J segment lost 4 bases and the V segment lost 4 bases, leaving 4 bases of the junction unmatched. The V gene's germline CDR1 is KGHDR and CDR2 SFDVKD. There are 15 residues in the CDR3. The DNA of the CDR3 is TGTGCCACCAGTGACCTACTAGCGGGACCAGATACGCAGTATTTT. Translation: CATSDLLAGPDTQYF.

The chain has TRBV7-9 and TRBJ1-1; D is undetermined. CDR1 and CDR2 from the germline V gene are SEHNR and FQNEAQ (reference sequence). The CDR3 length is 11 residues. Trimming cost V 7 bases and J 8 bases, with 11 bases left between them. The DNA for the CDR3 is TGTGCCAGCACCAGGAGGCCAGAAGCTTTCTTT. Its protein product is CASTRRPEAFF.

V usage is TRBV7-9 and J usage is TRBJ2-1, with no clear D. V was pared by 5 bases and J by 9 bases, with 11 bases between. The CDR3 covers 12 residues. The germline V gene has CDR1 SEHNR and CDR2 FQNEAQ (reference sequence). CDR3 sequence: CASSPTVVEQFF. The CDR3 nucleotides read TGTGCCAGCAGCCCCACCGTCGTTGAGCAGTTCTTC.

The rearrangement uses TRBV20-1 and TRBJ1-1, with D unclear. The CDR3 runs to 13 residues. Per germline, CDR1 DFQATT and CDR2 SNEGSKA (reference sequence). The V and J ends lost 3 bases and 0 bases respectively, with 8 bases between them. The CDR3 is CSASRGVNTEAFF. CDR3 in DNA: TGCAGTGCTAGTCGGGGAGTGAACACTGAAGCTTTCTTT.

This clonotype was seen at least ten times. The chain employs TRBV9 and TRBJ1-1; no clear D. This CDR3 comprises 13 residues. The V end lost 3 bases, the J end lost 3 bases, and 9 bases lay between the germline ends. Looked up from germline, CDR1 is SGDLS and CDR2 is YYNGEE. In nucleotides, the CDR3 is TGTGCCAGCAGCGAAGATCTACACACTGAAGCTTTCTTT. Protein sequence: CASSEDLHTEAFF.

This clonotype was seen a single time. CDR3: CASSRQGRDTQYF. The CDR3 nucleotides read TGTGCCAGCTCACGGCAGGGAAGAGATACGCAGTATTTT. This chain links TRBV18 with TRBJ2-3; D is perhaps TRBD1 (5 bases). This CDR3 contains 13 residues. The germline gives CDR1 KGHSH, CDR2 LQKENI. The V end lost 4 bases, the J end lost 5 bases, and 10 bases lay between the germline ends.